This T cell receptor (beta chain) was sequenced in a study of CD8 T cells in ankylosing spondylitis. The table lists this clonotype with a few counts. Its matching antigen is unknown. TCRdb used MiXCR to reprocess the 5' RACE reads, holding one entry per CDR3 protein. The data hold about 340,000 distinct CDR3 sequences, with approximately 22% observed a single time. Findings and limits, study-wide: A CD8+ phenotype characterized the disease-linked clones, which were relatively rare in peripheral blood. Significant enrichment of disease-linked clones was reported in matched ankylosing spondylitis synovial fluid. Ankylosing spondylitis blood appeared to carry a characteristic TCR beta motif of several highly homologous variants.

The V end lost 8 bases, the J end lost 7 bases, and 15 bases lay between the germline ends. Germline assignment: CDR1 MNHEY and CDR2 SMNVEV (reference sequence). CDR3 length: 13 residues. The sample comprised blood, either unsorted or a sorted T cell fraction (not recorded which). The clonotype originates from a male donor with ankylosing spondylitis or in good health (not recorded which). This sequence joins TRBV27 and TRBJ2-1; D not certain. As DNA, the CDR3 is TGTGCCAGCTCCTCGCGGTGGCTAAATGAGCAGTTCTTC. Translating gives CASSSRWLNEQFF.